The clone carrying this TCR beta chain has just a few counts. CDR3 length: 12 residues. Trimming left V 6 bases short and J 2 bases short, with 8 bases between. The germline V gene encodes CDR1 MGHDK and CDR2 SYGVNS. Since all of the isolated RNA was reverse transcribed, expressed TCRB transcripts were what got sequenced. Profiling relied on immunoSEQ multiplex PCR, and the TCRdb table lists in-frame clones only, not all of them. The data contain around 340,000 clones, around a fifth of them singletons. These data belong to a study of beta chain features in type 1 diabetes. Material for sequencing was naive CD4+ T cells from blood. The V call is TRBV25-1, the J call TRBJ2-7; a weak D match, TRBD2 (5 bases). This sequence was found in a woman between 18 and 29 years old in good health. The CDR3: CASRAGTYEQYF. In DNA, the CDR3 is TGTGCCAGCAGGGCCGGGACCTACGAGCAGTACTTC.